This T cell receptor beta chain originates from a study of blood T cell repertoires in COVID-19. Study details: T cells, B-cell-depleted T cells, or PBMCs provided the cDNA or gDNA that served as material.

Data came from immunoSEQ multiplex PCR; TCRdb stores just in-frame clones and leaves some out. Of under 25,000 clones listed, over 70% are singletons. Germline CDR1 LNHDA, CDR2 SQIVND (reference sequence). The CDR3 runs 15 residues. J gave up 2 bases and V 5 bases, and 5 bases lay outside the gene matches. Input material: peripheral blood. The origin of this receptor is a man aged 80 or over with active or convalescent COVID-19. V and J are TRBV19 and TRBJ2-7, with TRBD2 identical over 11 bases. In DNA form, the CDR3 reads TGTGCCAGTAGTTCCGGACTAGCGGGCCCCTACGAGCAGTACTTC. Amino acids: CASSSGLAGPYEQYF.